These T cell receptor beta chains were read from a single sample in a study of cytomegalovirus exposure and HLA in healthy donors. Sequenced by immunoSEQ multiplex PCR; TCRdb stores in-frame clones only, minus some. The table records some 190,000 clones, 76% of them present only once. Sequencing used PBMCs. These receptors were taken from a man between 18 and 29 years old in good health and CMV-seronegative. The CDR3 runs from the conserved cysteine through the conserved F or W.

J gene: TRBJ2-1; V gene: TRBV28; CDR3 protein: CASRKGQGEVNEQFF
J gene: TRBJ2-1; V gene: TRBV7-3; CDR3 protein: CASSFSGGSSYNEQFF
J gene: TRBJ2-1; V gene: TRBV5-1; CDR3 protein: CASSPGDSGGFPQFF
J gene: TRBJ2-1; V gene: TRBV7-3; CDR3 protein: CASSPGVAGGTEQFF
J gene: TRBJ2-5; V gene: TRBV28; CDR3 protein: CASSLAAGEPEETQYF
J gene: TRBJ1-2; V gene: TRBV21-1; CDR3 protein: CASSKESRRGIIGYGYTF
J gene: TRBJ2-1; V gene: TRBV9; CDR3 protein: CASSVVERGEGSEQFF
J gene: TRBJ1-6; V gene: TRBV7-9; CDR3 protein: CSSSLGDSSYNSPLHF
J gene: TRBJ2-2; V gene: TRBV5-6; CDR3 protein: CASSWVGQANTGELFF
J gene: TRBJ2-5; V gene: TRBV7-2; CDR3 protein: CASSEDRGSFETQYF
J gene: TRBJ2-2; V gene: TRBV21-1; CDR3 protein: CASSNRQGDTGELFF
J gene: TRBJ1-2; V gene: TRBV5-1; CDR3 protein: CASSSDGDYGYTF
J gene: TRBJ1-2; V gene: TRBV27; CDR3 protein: CASSTKGRATGGYTF
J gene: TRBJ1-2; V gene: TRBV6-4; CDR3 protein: CASSDSDGGYTF
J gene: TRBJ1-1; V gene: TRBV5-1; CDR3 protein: CASSSPVRDVSNTEAFF
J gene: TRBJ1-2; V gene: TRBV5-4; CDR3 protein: CASSLARQGAHGYTF
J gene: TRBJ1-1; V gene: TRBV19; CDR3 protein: CASSIVGRRGNTEAFF
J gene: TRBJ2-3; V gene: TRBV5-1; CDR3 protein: CASSPGQGFTDTQYF
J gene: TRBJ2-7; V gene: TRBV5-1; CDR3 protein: CASSLVEGTYEQYF
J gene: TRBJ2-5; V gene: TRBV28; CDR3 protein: CASGRQGPRTQYF
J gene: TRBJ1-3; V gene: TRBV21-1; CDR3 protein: CASSRRPQGYAGNTIYF
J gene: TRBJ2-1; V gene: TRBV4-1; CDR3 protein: CASSQGGTAYNEQFF
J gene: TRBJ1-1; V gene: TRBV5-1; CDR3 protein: CASSLVDRGRDEAFF
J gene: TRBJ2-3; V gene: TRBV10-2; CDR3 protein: CASRDSSGGTDTQYF
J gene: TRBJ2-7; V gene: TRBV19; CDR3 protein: CASRRTSGNSYEQYF
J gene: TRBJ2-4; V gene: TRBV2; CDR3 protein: CASRRGNLAKNIQYF
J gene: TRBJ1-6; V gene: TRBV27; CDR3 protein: CASSPGTGVTGTLHF